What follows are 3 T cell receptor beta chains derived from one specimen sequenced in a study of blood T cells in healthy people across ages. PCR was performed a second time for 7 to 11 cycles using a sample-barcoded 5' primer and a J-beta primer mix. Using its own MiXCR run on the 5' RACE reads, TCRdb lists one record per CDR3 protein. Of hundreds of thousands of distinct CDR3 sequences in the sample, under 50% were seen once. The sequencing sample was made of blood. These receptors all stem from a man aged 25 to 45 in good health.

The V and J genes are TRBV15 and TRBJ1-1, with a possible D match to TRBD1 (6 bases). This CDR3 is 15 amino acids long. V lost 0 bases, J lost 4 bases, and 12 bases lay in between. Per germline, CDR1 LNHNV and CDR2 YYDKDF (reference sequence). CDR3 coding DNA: TGTGCCACCAGCAGAGATCGGGGGCCCGGCACTGAAGCTTTCTTT. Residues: CATSRDRGPGTEAFF. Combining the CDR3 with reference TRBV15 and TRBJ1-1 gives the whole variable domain DAMVIQNPRYQVTQFGKPVTLSCSQTLNHNVMYWYQQKSSQAPKLLFHYYDKDFNNEADTPDNFQSRRPNTSFCFLDIRSPGLGDTAMYLCATSRDRGPGTEAFFGQGTRLTVV.

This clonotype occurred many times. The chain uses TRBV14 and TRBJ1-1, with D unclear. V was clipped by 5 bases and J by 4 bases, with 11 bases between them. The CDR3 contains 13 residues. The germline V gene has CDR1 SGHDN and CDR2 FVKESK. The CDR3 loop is CASSARPGTEAFF. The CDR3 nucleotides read TGTGCCAGCAGCGCAAGGCCGGGCACTGAAGCTTTCTTT. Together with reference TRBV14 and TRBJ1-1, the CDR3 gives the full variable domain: EAGVTQFPSHSVIEKGQTVTLRCDPISGHDNLYWYRRVMGKEIKFLLHFVKESKQDESGMPNNRFLAERTGGTYSTLKVQPAELEDSGVYFCASSARPGTEAFFGQGTRLTVV.

CDR3 loop: CASSRQAGTVDTQYF. The CDR3 DNA is TGTGCCAGCAGCCGCCAGGCGGGGACAGTGGATACGCAGTATTTT. This rearrangement joins TRBV7-2 to TRBJ2-3, with a weak D call TRBD1 (7 bases). V dropped 5 bases and J dropped 6 bases, with 18 bases sitting between them. CDR3 size: 15 residues. Looked up from germline, CDR1 is SGHTA and CDR2 is FQGNSA.